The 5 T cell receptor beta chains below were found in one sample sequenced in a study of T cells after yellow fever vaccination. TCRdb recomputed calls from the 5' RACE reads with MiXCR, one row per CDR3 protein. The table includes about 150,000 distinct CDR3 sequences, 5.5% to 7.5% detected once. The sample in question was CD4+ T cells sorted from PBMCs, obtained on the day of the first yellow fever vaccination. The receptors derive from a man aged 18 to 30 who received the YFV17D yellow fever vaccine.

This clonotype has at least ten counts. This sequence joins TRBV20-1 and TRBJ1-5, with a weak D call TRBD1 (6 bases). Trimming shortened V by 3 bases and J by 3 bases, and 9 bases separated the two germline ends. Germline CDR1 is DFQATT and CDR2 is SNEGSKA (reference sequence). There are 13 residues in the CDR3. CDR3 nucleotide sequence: TGCAGTGCTAGGACAGGCGTCAATCAGCCCCAGCATTTT. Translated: CSARTGVNQPQHF.

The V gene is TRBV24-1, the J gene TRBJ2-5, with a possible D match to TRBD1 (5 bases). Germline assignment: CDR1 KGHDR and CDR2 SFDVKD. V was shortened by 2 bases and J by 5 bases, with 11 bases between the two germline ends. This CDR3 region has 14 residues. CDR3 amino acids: CATSDSPGMETQYF. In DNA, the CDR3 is TGTGCCACCAGTGATTCTCCAGGGATGGAGACCCAGTACTTC.

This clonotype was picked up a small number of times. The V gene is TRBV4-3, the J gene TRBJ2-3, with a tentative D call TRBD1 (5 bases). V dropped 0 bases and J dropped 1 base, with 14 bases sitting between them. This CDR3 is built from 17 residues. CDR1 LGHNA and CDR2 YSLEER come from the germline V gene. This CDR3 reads CASSQDPEGVGTDTQYF. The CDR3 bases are TGCGCCAGCAGCCAAGACCCCGAAGGGGTCGGCACAGATACGCAGTATTTT.

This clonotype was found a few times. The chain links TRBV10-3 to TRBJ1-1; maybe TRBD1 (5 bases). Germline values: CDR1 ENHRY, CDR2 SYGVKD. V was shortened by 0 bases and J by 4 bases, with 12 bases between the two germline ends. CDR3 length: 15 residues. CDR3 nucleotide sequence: TGTGCCATCAGTGAGTCGATTCAGGGTAGCACTGAAGCTTTCTTT. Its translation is CAISESIQGSTEAFF.

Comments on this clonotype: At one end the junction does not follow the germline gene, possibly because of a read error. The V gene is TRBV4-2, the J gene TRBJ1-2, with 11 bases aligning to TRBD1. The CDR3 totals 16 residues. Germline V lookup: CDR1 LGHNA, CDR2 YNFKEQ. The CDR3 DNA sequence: TGTGCCAGCAGCCAAGTTGGACAGGGGGCCAACTATAGCTACACCTTC. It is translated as CASSQVGQGANYSYTF.